Listed below are T cell receptor beta chains from one sample, sequenced in a study of blood T cell repertoires in COVID-19. Method: immunoSEQ multiplex PCR; TCRdb's copy keeps in-frame clones and lacks some. In the table there are around 300,000 clones, 85% of which are singletons. Material for sequencing was peripheral blood. These receptors were obtained from a human donor in a cohort sampled during active COVID-19. Both conserved end residues are part of each CDR3. The order of the fields is D gene, J gene, clone size, V gene, CDR3 protein, CDR3 DNA. A D gene is named only where the DNA matches it firmly. Rows may omit the clone size; those that give it use once, few, many or a size class.

D gene: NA; J gene: TRBJ1-1; clone size: NA; V gene: TRBV7-2; CDR3 protein: CASSSGSGRVGAEAFF; CDR3 DNA: TGTGCCAGCAGCTCCGGATCTGGCAGGGTGGGCGCTGAAGCTTTCTTT
D gene: NA; J gene: TRBJ2-7; clone size: NA; V gene: TRBV6-2/TRBV6-3; CDR3 protein: CASSLPLVLLYEQYF; CDR3 DNA: TGTGCCAGCAGCCTACCTCTCGTGCTCCTATACGAGCAGTACTTC
D gene: TRBD1; J gene: TRBJ2-7; clone size: NA; V gene: TRBV24-1; CDR3 protein: CATSGQPYYEQYF; CDR3 DNA: TGTGCCACCTCGGGACAGCCTTACTACGAGCAGTACTTC
D gene: TRBD1; J gene: TRBJ1-3; clone size: NA; V gene: TRBV28; CDR3 protein: CASEGQGGGNTIYF; CDR3 DNA: TGTGCCAGCGAAGGACAGGGAGGCGGAAACACCATATATTTT
D gene: NA; J gene: TRBJ2-1; clone size: NA; V gene: TRBV6-2/TRBV6-3; CDR3 protein: CASSYSSGNEQFF; CDR3 DNA: TGTGCCAGCAGTTACTCGTCAGGGAATGAGCAGTTCTTC
D gene: TRBD1; J gene: TRBJ1-5; clone size: NA; V gene: TRBV28; CDR3 protein: CASTPPVGQGYSNQPQHF; CDR3 DNA: TGTGCCAGCACCCCCCCGGTCGGACAGGGATATAGCAATCAGCCCCAGCATTTT
D gene: TRBD2; J gene: TRBJ2-2; clone size: NA; V gene: TRBV13; CDR3 protein: CASSPGLATNGELFF; CDR3 DNA: TGTGCCAGCAGCCCAGGACTAGCGACGAACGGGGAGCTGTTTTTT
D gene: TRBD1; J gene: TRBJ1-3; clone size: NA; V gene: TRBV11-3; CDR3 protein: CASSLDRGTGNTIYF; CDR3 DNA: TGTGCCAGCAGCCTGGACAGGGGAACTGGAAACACCATATATTTT
D gene: NA; J gene: TRBJ2-5; clone size: NA; V gene: TRBV3-1/TRBV3-2; CDR3 protein: CASSSSRPGTWAGTQYF; CDR3 DNA: TGTGCCAGCAGCTCCTCACGCCCCGGGACATGGGCAGGGACCCAGTACTTC
D gene: NA; J gene: TRBJ2-7; clone size: once; V gene: TRBV25-1; CDR3 protein: CASSGSPYEQYF; CDR3 DNA: TGTGCCAGCAGTGGGAGCCCCTACGAGCAGTACTTC
D gene: TRBD1; J gene: TRBJ2-2; clone size: NA; V gene: TRBV5-8; CDR3 protein: CASSKGTGSTNTGELFF; CDR3 DNA: TGTGCCAGCAGCAAGGGGACAGGGTCAACGAACACCGGGGAGCTGTTTTTT
D gene: TRBD1; J gene: TRBJ2-1; clone size: NA; V gene: TRBV4-1; CDR3 protein: CASSQTEGANYNEQFF; CDR3 DNA: TGCGCCAGCAGCCAAACAGAGGGGGCTAACTACAATGAGCAGTTCTTC